This T cell receptor (beta chain) is from a study of control samples from healthy donors and cancer patients. The assay was immunoSEQ multiplex PCR, and TCRdb's table has in-frame clones only and misses some. Of 95,000 to 150,000 clones listed, around 94% are singletons. CDR1 and CDR2 from the germline V gene are SQVTM and ANQGSEA. Trimming stripped 1 base from V and 2 bases from J, with 8 bases between. The CDR3 runs to 14 residues. This chain links TRBV29-1 with TRBJ1-4; no reliable D call. The sample taken for sequencing was PBMCs. This receptor was identified in a man aged 80 or over with head and neck cancer. DNA of the CDR3: TGCAGCGTTGAAGGCGGGGAGACTAATGAAAAACTGTTTTTT. It yields the protein CSVEGGETNEKLFF.